This is a list of T cell receptor beta chains from one sample in a study of shared clonotypes between healthy human individuals. Sequenced by immunoSEQ multiplex PCR; TCRdb stores in-frame clones only, minus some. Of some 600,000 clones detected, roughly 95% appear once; the ten largest clones hold approximately 0.1%. The specimen was naive CD8+ T cells sorted from blood. The receptors derive from a woman in her 30s in good health. Both conserved end residues are part of each CDR3. The D gene is left open where the match is weak. The listing skips clone size in some rows; elsewhere it reads once, few, many or a size class.

v_call: TRBV28; d_call: TRBD2; j_call: TRBJ2-7; clone_size: .; cdr3_nt: TGTGCCAGCAGTCGGTCGGGAGGGGCCTACGAGCAGTACTTC; cdr3_aa: CASSRSGGAYEQYF
v_call: TRBV28; d_call: TRBD2; j_call: TRBJ2-3; clone_size: .; cdr3_nt: TGTGCCAGCAATTTAGCGGGAGGGAGAACTAGCACAGATACGCAGTATTTT; cdr3_aa: CASNLAGGRTSTDTQYF
v_call: TRBV13; d_call: TRBD1; j_call: TRBJ2-7; clone_size: .; cdr3_nt: TGTGCCAGCAGCTCCCGGGACAGGGCCTACGAGCAGTACTTC; cdr3_aa: CASSSRDRAYEQYF
v_call: TRBV19; d_call: .; j_call: TRBJ1-1; clone_size: .; cdr3_nt: TGTGCCAGTAGTATGAGTAGCCTCCCCAACACTGAAGCTTTCTTT; cdr3_aa: CASSMSSLPNTEAFF
v_call: TRBV12-5; d_call: TRBD1; j_call: TRBJ1-5; clone_size: .; cdr3_nt: TGTGCTAGTGGTTTTAACCGGGACAGGACTTTAATAGATCAGCCCCAGCATTTT; cdr3_aa: CASGFNRDRTLIDQPQHF
v_call: TRBV11-2; d_call: .; j_call: TRBJ2-3; clone_size: .; cdr3_nt: TGTGCCAGCAGCGGATTAGCAGGGTACGAATCGGATACGCAGTATTTT; cdr3_aa: CASSGLAGYESDTQYF
v_call: TRBV19; d_call: .; j_call: TRBJ1-2; clone_size: .; cdr3_nt: TGTGCCAGTAGTATAGGAACAGGGAACTATGGCTACACCTTC; cdr3_aa: CASSIGTGNYGYTF
v_call: TRBV5-1; d_call: TRBD1; j_call: TRBJ2-2; clone_size: .; cdr3_nt: TGCGCCAGCAGCCCGTACCAGGGGGCGGCCACCGGGGAGCTGTTTTTT; cdr3_aa: CASSPYQGAATGELFF
v_call: TRBV15; d_call: TRBD1; j_call: TRBJ2-7; clone_size: .; cdr3_nt: TGTGCCACCAGCGCAGACAGGGCCTACGAGCAGTACTTC; cdr3_aa: CATSADRAYEQYF
v_call: TRBV25-1; d_call: .; j_call: TRBJ1-2; clone_size: .; cdr3_nt: TGTGCCAGCAGTGGAGTGGCAGGCGGTGGCTACACCTTC; cdr3_aa: CASSGVAGGGYTF
v_call: TRBV7-9; d_call: .; j_call: TRBJ2-7; clone_size: .; cdr3_nt: TGTGCCAGCAGCTTAGGGAATCCACAGGGCTACGAGCAGTACTTC; cdr3_aa: CASSLGNPQGYEQYF
v_call: TRBV28; d_call: .; j_call: TRBJ2-1; clone_size: once; cdr3_nt: TGTGCCAGCTGCCTCTCAACCGGCGGCGATGAGCAGTTCTTC; cdr3_aa: CASCLSTGGDEQFF
v_call: TRBV5-4; d_call: .; j_call: TRBJ1-1; clone_size: once; cdr3_nt: TGTGCCAGCAGCTTGGCCCCAGCAGAAATGAACACTGAAGCTTTCTTT; cdr3_aa: CASSLAPAEMNTEAFF
v_call: TRBV4-1; d_call: TRBD2; j_call: TRBJ2-7; clone_size: .; cdr3_nt: TGCGCCAGCAGCCAAGGTGCTAGCGGGAGGTCTTTTCACGAGCAGTACTTC; cdr3_aa: CASSQGASGRSFHEQYF
v_call: TRBV6-1; d_call: .; j_call: TRBJ2-7; clone_size: .; cdr3_nt: TGTGCCAGCAGTGTGCCCTCGACTAAGTTATATGAGCAGTACTTC; cdr3_aa: CASSVPSTKLYEQYF
v_call: TRBV28; d_call: .; j_call: TRBJ2-7; clone_size: once; cdr3_nt: TGTGCCAGCAGGTTGGTTAGTCCCTCCTACGAGCAGTACTTC; cdr3_aa: CASRLVSPSYEQYF
v_call: TRBV5-8; d_call: TRBD2; j_call: TRBJ2-3; clone_size: .; cdr3_nt: TGTGCCAGCAGGACCGGGACTACTAGGGATACGCAGTATTTT; cdr3_aa: CASRTGTTRDTQYF
v_call: TRBV7-9; d_call: .; j_call: TRBJ2-7; clone_size: .; cdr3_nt: TGTGCCAGCAGCTTGGGGGACCCCTACGAGCAGTACTTC; cdr3_aa: CASSLGDPYEQYF
v_call: TRBV4-1; d_call: .; j_call: TRBJ2-5; clone_size: .; cdr3_nt: TGCGCCAGCAGCCAAGGGTGGGAGACCCAGTACTTC; cdr3_aa: CASSQGWETQYF
v_call: TRBV29-1; d_call: TRBD1; j_call: TRBJ1-2; clone_size: .; cdr3_nt: TGCAGCGCTGGTCCCGGGACAGGGACTTTCGCCTATGGCTACACCTTC; cdr3_aa: CSAGPGTGTFAYGYTF
v_call: TRBV5-1; d_call: .; j_call: TRBJ1-1; clone_size: .; cdr3_nt: TGCGCCAGCAACCAGGGGCGGGCCAGGGTAGACACTGAAGCTTTCTTT; cdr3_aa: CASNQGRARVDTEAFF
v_call: TRBV29-1; d_call: .; j_call: TRBJ1-2; clone_size: .; cdr3_nt: TGCAGCGTTGACCCTGGGGATGGCTGTGGCTACACCTTC; cdr3_aa: CSVDPGDGCGYTF
v_call: TRBV29-1; d_call: TRBD2; j_call: TRBJ2-7; clone_size: .; cdr3_nt: TGCAGCGTTGGGGGGGGAGCCTACGAGCAGTACTTC; cdr3_aa: CSVGGGAYEQYF
v_call: TRBV27; d_call: .; j_call: TRBJ2-7; clone_size: .; cdr3_nt: TGTGCCAACAACCCCGAGCAGTACTTC; cdr3_aa: CANNPEQYF
v_call: TRBV19; d_call: TRBD1; j_call: TRBJ2-2; clone_size: .; cdr3_nt: TGTGCCAGTAGTACCTACCTTGAAGGGACAGCCGACGGGGAGCTGTTTTTT; cdr3_aa: CASSTYLEGTADGELFF
v_call: TRBV7-9; d_call: .; j_call: TRBJ1-1; clone_size: .; cdr3_nt: TGTGCCAGCAGCTTAGTAGGTGGAGGTGCTGAAGCTTTCTTT; cdr3_aa: CASSLVGGGAEAFF
v_call: TRBV6-5; d_call: .; j_call: TRBJ2-5; clone_size: .; cdr3_nt: TGTGCCAGCAGTTACTCGCAGGTCCAAGAGACCCAGTACTTC; cdr3_aa: CASSYSQVQETQYF
v_call: TRBV2; d_call: .; j_call: TRBJ2-7; clone_size: .; cdr3_nt: TGTGCCAGCAGTGGAGGGGCCCGGCCCCCCGAGCAGTACTTC; cdr3_aa: CASSGGARPPEQYF
v_call: TRBV28; d_call: .; j_call: TRBJ2-6; clone_size: .; cdr3_nt: TGTGCCAGCAGTTTACCGGGGGCGCCTTCTGGGGCCAACGTCCTGACTTTC; cdr3_aa: CASSLPGAPSGANVLTF
v_call: TRBV11-2; d_call: TRBD2; j_call: TRBJ2-1; clone_size: once; cdr3_nt: TGTGCCAGCAGCTTAAGGGCGGGAGTGGTGAATGAGCAGTTCTTC; cdr3_aa: CASSLRAGVVNEQFF
v_call: TRBV11-2; d_call: .; j_call: TRBJ1-1; clone_size: .; cdr3_nt: TGTGCCAGCAGCTTAACCCCAGACCCTAACACTGAAGCTTTCTTT; cdr3_aa: CASSLTPDPNTEAFF
v_call: TRBV28; d_call: TRBD2; j_call: TRBJ2-7; clone_size: .; cdr3_nt: TGTGCCAGCAACAGCCCTCGACTAGCGCTATCCTACGAGCAGTACTTC; cdr3_aa: CASNSPRLALSYEQYF
v_call: TRBV27; d_call: .; j_call: TRBJ1-5; clone_size: .; cdr3_nt: TGTGCCATCAAGGGGGGGACGGGGCAGCCCCAGCATTTT; cdr3_aa: CAIKGGTGQPQHF